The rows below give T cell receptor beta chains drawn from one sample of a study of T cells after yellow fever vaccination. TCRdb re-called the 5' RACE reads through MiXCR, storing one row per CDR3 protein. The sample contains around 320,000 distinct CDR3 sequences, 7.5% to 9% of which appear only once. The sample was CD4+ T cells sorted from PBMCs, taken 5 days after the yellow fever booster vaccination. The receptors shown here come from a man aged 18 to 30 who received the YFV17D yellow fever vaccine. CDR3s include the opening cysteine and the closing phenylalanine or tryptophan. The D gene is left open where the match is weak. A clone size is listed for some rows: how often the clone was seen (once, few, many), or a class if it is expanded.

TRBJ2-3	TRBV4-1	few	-	CASSLRDGGDTQYF	TGCGCCAGCAGCCTCAGGGATGGTGGAGATACGCAGTATTTT
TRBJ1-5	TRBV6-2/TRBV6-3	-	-	CASSRQVHLGNQPQHF	TGTGCCAGCAGCAGACAGGTTCATTTGGGCAATCAGCCCCAGCATTTT
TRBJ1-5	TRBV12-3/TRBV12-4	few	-	CASSQDTLGHQPQHF	TGTGCCAGCAGTCAAGACACCCTTGGGCATCAGCCCCAGCATTTT
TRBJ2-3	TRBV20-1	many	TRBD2	CSASGGADTQYF	TGCAGTGCTAGCGGGGGGGCCGATACGCAGTATTTT
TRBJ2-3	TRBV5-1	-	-	CASQRGYTDTQYF	TGCGCCAGCCAGAGGGGGTACACAGATACGCAGTATTTT
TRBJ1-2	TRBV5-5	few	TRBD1	CASSLVTGGYYGYTF	TGTGCCAGCAGCTTGGTCACAGGGGGTTACTATGGCTACACCTTC
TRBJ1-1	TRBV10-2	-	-	CASNGQPNTEAFF	TGCGCCAGCAATGGACAACCCAACACTGAAGCTTTCTTT
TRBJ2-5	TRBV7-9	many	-	CASSLEPGRQTQYF	TGTGCCAGCAGCTTAGAACCGGGACGGCAGACCCAGTACTTC
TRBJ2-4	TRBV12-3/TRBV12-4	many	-	CASSLAGGDIQYF	TGTGCCAGCAGTTTAGCGGGGGGAGACATTCAGTACTTC
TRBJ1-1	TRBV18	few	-	CASSPTENTEAFF	TGTGCCAGCTCACCGACAGAGAACACTGAAGCTTTCTTT
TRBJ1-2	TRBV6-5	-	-	CASSYSVARTNYGYTF	TGTGCCAGCAGTTACTCGGTGGCCAGAACTAACTATGGCTACACCTTC
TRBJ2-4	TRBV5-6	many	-	CASSTIQGEAKNIQYF	TGTGCCAGCAGCACGATACAGGGTGAGGCCAAAAACATTCAGTACTTC
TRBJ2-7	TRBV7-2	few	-	CASSFLPLDEQYF	TGTGCCAGCAGCTTCCTACCGTTAGACGAGCAGTACTTC
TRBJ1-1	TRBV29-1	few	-	CSVVRGFTEAFF	TGCAGCGTTGTCAGAGGTTTCACTGAAGCTTTCTTT
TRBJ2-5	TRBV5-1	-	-	CASSFLKGGKETQYF	TGCGCCAGCAGCTTTTTAAAGGGAGGAAAAGAGACCCAGTACTTC
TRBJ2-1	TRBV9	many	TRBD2	CASSASGPAKGYEQFF	TGTGCCAGCAGCGCTAGCGGGCCCGCGAAGGGGTATGAGCAGTTCTTC
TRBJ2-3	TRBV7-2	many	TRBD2	CASSLFDGGADTQYF	TGTGCCAGCAGCTTATTCGACGGGGGGGCCGATACGCAGTATTTT
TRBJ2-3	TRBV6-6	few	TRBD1	CASSGQGGDTQYF	TGTGCCAGCAGTGGACAGGGGGGAGATACGCAGTATTTT
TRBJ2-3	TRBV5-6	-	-	CASSPKLTDTQYF	TGTGCCAGCAGCCCAAAATTAACTGATACGCAGTATTTT
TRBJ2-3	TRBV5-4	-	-	CASSLTKGSTDTQYF	TGTGCCAGCAGCTTGACAAAGGGCAGCACAGATACGCAGTATTTT
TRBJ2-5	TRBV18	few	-	CASSWTEETQYF	TGTGCCAGCTCATGGACCGAAGAGACCCAGTACTTC
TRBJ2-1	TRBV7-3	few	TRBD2	CASSPSGGNEQFF	TGTGCCAGCAGCCCGAGCGGGGGAAATGAGCAGTTCTTC
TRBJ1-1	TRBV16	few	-	CASSRTRDKDTEAFF	TGTGCCAGCAGTCGCACTCGGGACAAGGACACTGAAGCTTTCTTT
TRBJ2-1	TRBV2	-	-	CASSELGVRSYNEQFF	TGTGCCAGCAGTGAACTGGGGGTCCGCTCCTACAATGAGCAGTTCTTC
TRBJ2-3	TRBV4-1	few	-	CASSQVGLASDTQYF	TGCGCCAGCAGCCAAGTCGGCCTAGCATCAGATACGCAGTATTTT
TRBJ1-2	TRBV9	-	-	CASSVARDGYTF	TGTGCCAGCAGCGTGGCAAGGGATGGCTACACCTTC
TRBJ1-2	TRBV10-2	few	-	CASSDGPINYGYTF	TGCGCCAGCAGTGACGGCCCGATTAACTATGGCTACACCTTC
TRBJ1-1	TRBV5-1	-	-	CASSLDTDAFF	TGCGCCAGCAGCTTGGATACTGACGCTTTCTTT
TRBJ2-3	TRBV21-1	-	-	CASSKARGRLQGTQYF	TGTGCCAGCAGCAAAGCGCGAGGGCGACTGCAAGGAACGCAGTATTTT
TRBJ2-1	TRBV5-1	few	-	CASSLGAREGDEQFF	TGCGCCAGCAGCTTGGGGGCGCGGGAAGGGGATGAGCAGTTCTTC
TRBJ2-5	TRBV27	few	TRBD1	CASSSQGEETQYF	TGTGCCAGCAGTTCCCAGGGGGAAGAGACCCAGTACTTC
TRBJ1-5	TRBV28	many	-	CASIQAPNQPQHF	TGTGCCAGCATACAAGCCCCCAATCAGCCCCAGCATTTT
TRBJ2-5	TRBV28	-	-	CASSGNPQETQYF	TGTGCCAGCAGTGGAAACCCACAAGAGACCCAGTACTTC
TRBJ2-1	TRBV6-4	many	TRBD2	CASSDGTRAYNEQFF	TGTGCCAGCAGTGACGGGACTAGGGCCTACAATGAGCAGTTCTTC
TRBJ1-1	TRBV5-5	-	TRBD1	CASSLGQGMVEAFF	TGTGCCAGCAGCTTGGGACAGGGGATGGTTGAAGCTTTCTTT
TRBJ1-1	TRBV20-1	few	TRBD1	CSARDRGGWTEAFF	TGCAGTGCGCGGGACAGGGGCGGTTGGACTGAAGCTTTCTTT
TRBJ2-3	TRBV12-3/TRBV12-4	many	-	CASLASTDTQYF	TGTGCCAGCTTGGCTAGCACAGATACGCAGTATTTT
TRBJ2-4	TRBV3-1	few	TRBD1	CASSNRDRGDIQYF	TGTGCCAGCAGCAACCGGGACAGGGGTGACATTCAGTACTTC
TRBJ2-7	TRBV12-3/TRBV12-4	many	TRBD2	CASSLADPGLAGPYSYEQYF	TGTGCCAGCAGTCTCGCCGACCCCGGACTAGCGGGACCATACTCCTACGAGCAGTACTTC
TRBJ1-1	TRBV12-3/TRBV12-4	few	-	CASSLTRKSPEAFF	TGTGCCAGCAGTTTAACCCGGAAGTCTCCTGAAGCTTTCTTT
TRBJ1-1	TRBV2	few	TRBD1	CASRGPLTGSGEAFF	TGTGCCAGCAGGGGACCGCTGACAGGGTCGGGTGAAGCTTTCTTT
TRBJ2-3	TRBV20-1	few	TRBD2	CSAGGRGIGTDTQYF	TGCAGTGCCGGTGGGCGGGGGATCGGCACAGATACGCAGTATTTT
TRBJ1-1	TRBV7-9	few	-	CASSLNGGAFF	TGTGCCAGCAGCTTAAACGGGGGAGCTTTCTTT
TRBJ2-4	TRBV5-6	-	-	CASSFGNIQYF	TGTGCCAGCAGCTTCGGAAACATTCAGTACTTC
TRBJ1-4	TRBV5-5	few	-	CASSRSSDRNEKLFF	TGTGCCAGCAGCAGAAGCTCCGACCGTAATGAAAAACTGTTTTTT
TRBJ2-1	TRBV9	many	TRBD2	CASSTRSSGWDKQFF	TGTGCCAGCAGCACCCGTTCTAGCGGGTGGGACAAGCAGTTCTTC
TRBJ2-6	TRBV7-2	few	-	CASSTQPGPGANVLTF	TGTGCCAGCAGCACCCAACCCGGGCCTGGGGCCAACGTCCTGACTTTC
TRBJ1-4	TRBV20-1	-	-	CSAPDLSSEKLFF	TGCAGTGCCCCGGACCTTTCAAGTGAAAAACTGTTTTTT
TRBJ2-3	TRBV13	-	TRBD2	CASSISGGNTDTQYF	TGTGCCAGCAGCATTAGCGGGGGGAACACAGATACGCAGTATTTT
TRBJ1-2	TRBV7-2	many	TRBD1	CASSLQFGQGAGYTF	TGTGCCAGCAGCCTACAGTTCGGGCAGGGGGCTGGCTACACCTTC
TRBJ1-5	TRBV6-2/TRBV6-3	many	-	CASSFRGQPQHF	TGTGCCAGCAGTTTTCGGGGGCAGCCCCAGCATTTT
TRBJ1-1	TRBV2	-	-	CASSVAGRTEAFF	TGTGCCAGCAGTGTGGCAGGGAGGACTGAAGCTTTCTTT
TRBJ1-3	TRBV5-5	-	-	CASSLTAAYTIYF	TGTGCCAGCAGCTTGACAGCGGCTTACACCATATATTTT